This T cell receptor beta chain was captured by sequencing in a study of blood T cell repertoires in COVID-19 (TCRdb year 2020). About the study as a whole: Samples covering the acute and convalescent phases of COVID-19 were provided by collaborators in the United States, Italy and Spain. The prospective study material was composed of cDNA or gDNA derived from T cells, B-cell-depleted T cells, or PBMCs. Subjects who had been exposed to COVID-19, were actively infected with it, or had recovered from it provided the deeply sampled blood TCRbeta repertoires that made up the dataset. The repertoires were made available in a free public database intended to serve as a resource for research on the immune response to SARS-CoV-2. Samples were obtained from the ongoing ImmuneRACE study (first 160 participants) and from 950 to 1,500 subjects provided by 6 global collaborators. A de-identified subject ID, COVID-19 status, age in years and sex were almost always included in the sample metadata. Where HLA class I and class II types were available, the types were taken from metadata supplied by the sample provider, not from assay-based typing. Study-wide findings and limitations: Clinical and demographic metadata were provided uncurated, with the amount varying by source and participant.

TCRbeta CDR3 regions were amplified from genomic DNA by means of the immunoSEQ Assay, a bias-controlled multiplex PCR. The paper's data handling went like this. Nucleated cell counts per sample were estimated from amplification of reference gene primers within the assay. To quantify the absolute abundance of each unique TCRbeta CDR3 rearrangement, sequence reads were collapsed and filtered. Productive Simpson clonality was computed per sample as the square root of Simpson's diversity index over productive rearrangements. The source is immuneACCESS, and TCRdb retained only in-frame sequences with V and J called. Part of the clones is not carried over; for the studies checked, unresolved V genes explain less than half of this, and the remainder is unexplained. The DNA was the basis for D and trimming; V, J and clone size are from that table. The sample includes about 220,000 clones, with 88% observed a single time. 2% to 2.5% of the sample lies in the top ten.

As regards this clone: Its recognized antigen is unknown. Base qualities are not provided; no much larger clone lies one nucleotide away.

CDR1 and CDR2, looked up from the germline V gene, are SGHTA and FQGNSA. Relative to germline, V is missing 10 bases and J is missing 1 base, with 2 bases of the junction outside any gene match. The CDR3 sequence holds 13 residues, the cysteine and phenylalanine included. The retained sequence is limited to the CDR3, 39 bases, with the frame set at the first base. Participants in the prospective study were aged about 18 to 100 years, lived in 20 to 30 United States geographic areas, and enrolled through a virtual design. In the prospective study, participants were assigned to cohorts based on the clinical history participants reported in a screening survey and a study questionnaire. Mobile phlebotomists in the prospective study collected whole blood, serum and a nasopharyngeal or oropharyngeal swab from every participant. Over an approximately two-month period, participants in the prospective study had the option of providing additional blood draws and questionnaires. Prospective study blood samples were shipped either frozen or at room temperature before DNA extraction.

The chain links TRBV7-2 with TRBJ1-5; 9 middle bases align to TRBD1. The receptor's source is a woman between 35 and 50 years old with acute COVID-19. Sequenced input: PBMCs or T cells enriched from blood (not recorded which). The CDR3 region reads CATGTGSNQPQHF. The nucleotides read TGTGCCACAGGGACAGGGAGCAATCAGCCCCAGCATTTT.